This T cell receptor (beta chain) emerged from a study of blood T cell repertoires in COVID-19. Clones were sequenced by immunoSEQ multiplex PCR, and TCRdb holds only the in-frame ones, with some missing. The sample has about 140,000 clones, just over 85% seen once. The CDR3 totals 17 residues. Per the germline V gene, CDR1 is ENHRY and CDR2 is SYGVKD. Unmatched junction bases numbered 7, after V lost 6 bases and J lost 1 base. The chain is built from TRBV10-3 and TRBJ2-6; 9 bases fit TRBD1. The receptor comes from a woman aged 60-75 years with acute or convalescent COVID-19. Source material: peripheral blood. This CDR3 is CAISTGTGRSGANVLTF. DNA of the CDR3: TGTGCCATCAGCACCGGGACAGGGAGGTCTGGGGCCAACGTCCTGACTTTC.